This TCR beta chain originates from a study of T cell responses to AZD1222 COVID-19 vaccine (dated by TCRdb to about 2021). Regarding the research as a whole: TCR sequencing was performed for about 250 trial participants, of whom some 200 were given two doses of AZD1222 and approximately 25 were given two doses of MenACWY control vaccine. Trial participants were enrolled by age into subgroups of 18-55, 56-69 and 70-plus years, and about 150, 27 and 61 TCR-sequenced participants, respectively, were included in these subgroups. Study-level results and caveats: The 56-69-year group was small, and its depth increase did not reach significance, likely because of low power. Epitopes outside the regions mutated in the B.1.351 and B.1.1.7 variants were reportedly recognized by nearly half of the unique spike-specific TCRs. Because no day 14 peak-response samples were available, repertoires were characterized only after the peak T cell response. The whole spike protein was spanned by vaccine-associated CD4 TCRs, and dominant responses were seen in regions 160-218 and 743-854. Most participants were white British and females outnumbered males, and the authors suggested that clonal diversity may have been underestimated. After two AZD1222 doses, spike-specific TCR breadth and depth were significantly higher than at day 0 and than in MenACWY recipients. Conclusions about previously exposed vaccinees were limited because only six AZD1222 recipients were SARS-CoV-2 seropositive at baseline.

The CDR3 has 16 amino acids, counting the end cysteine and phenylalanine. The read is trimmed to its CDR3 DNA, 48 bases read in frame from base 1. Trimming removed 3 bases from V and 5 bases from J; the gene matches leave 11 bases unexplained. In the germline V gene, CDR1 corresponds to MGHRA and CDR2 to YSYEKL. The CDR3 regions of human TCRbeta chains were analyzed by immunosequencing. The original methods were these. Repertoire TCRs were checked for matches against a reference library of SARS-CoV-2-specific TCRs that had been generated using the MIRA antigen-specificity platform. Breadth meant the fraction of unique TCRs that were SARS-CoV-2-associated, whereas depth meant the fraction of total T cells that were SARS-CoV-2-associated. Using the MIRA data, each spike-specific TCR was assigned both to the spike region to which the TCR was reactive and to a CD4 or CD8 class. Log10-transformed breadth and depth values were compared by one-way ANOVA with Sidak's multiple comparisons tests. In TCRdb, the immuneACCESS table is reduced to in-frame sequences with V and J assigned. These tables do not hold every clone; where another copy was compared, an unresolved V gene accounts for under half, and the others remain unexplained. The V and J calls and clone size come from that table; D and trimming were worked out from the DNA. A total of 70,000 to 95,000 clones appear in this sample, 88% of them only once. The top ten clonotypes cover roughly 4.5% of the sample.

The label giving this sample's time point can be read as: baseline before first vaccination. The sample's treatment or condition, from its label and the paper: meningococcal conjugate vaccine given as trial control. Samples from vaccinated people were obtained from the UK trials COV001 and COV002, which included a single-blind randomized controlled phase 2/3 trial of AZD1222 (ChAdOx1 nCoV-19) in healthy adults. For TCRbeta chain sequencing, PBMC samples were collected from trial participants at day 0 and at day 28 after the second dose. With respect to this clone: Its antigen remains unidentified. No base quality information exists; no much larger clone differs at one position.

Sample: peripheral blood, taken on day 0 of MenACWY control vaccination. The sequence links TRBV4-1 to TRBJ2-5, with 8 middle bases fitting TRBD1. The TCR sequence derives from an adult in good health. The base sequence is TGCGCCAGCAGCCACGGGGCCGACAGGGGAAGGGAGACCCAGTACTTC. Its protein reads: CASSHGADRGRETQYF.